This TCR beta chain was profiled in a study of shared clonotypes between healthy human individuals. Findings and limits, study-wide: Lower generation probabilities were found for non-shared clonotypes than for those shared by all four donors.

Sequencing was performed with immunoSEQ multiplex PCR; in TCRdb, only in-frame clones are kept and a portion is missing. The table shows approximately 1.9 million clones, with just over 90% occurring only once. The CDR3 runs 10 residues. Trimming took off 8 bases at V and 8 bases at J, with 7 bases between the two ends. CDR1 and CDR2 from the germline V gene are MNHEY and SVGAGI. Details on this clone: Antigen: not known.

Naive CD8 populations comprised CD45RO-negative cells positively selected for CCR7, excluding terminally differentiated effector memory CD45RA+ cells. Sequencing was done on a sample of naive CD8+ T cells from PBMCs. The sequence was collected from a man younger than 35 in good health. Some clones in this sample may be carry-over from other donors' samples. The V call is TRBV6-5, the J call TRBJ1-5; D gene unclear. This CDR3 is CASGVKPQHF. The CDR3 DNA reads TGTGCCAGCGGAGTTAAGCCCCAGCATTTT.